This T cell receptor (beta chain) came from a study of blood T cell repertoires in COVID-19. Study-level information: In each case, the material was cDNA or gDNA derived from T cells, B-cell-depleted T cells, or PBMCs.

V was pared by 8 bases and J by 4 bases, with 23 bases between. CDR1 and CDR2 from the germline V gene are SNHLY and FYNNEI. The CDR3 is made up of 16 amino acids. Profiling relied on immunoSEQ multiplex PCR, and the TCRdb table lists in-frame clones only, not all of them. Of about 150,000 clones in the sample, around 80% are singletons; the top ten hold 35% to 40%. The sequence was obtained from a human donor in a cohort sampled during active COVID-19. This chain uses TRBV2 with TRBJ1-1, with D tentatively TRBD1 (5 bases). Sequenced material: peripheral blood. The CDR3 DNA is TGTGCCAGCGCCCCAGAGACAGCCCTTGTGGGCACTGAAGCTTTCTTT. Protein product: CASAPETALVGTEAFF.